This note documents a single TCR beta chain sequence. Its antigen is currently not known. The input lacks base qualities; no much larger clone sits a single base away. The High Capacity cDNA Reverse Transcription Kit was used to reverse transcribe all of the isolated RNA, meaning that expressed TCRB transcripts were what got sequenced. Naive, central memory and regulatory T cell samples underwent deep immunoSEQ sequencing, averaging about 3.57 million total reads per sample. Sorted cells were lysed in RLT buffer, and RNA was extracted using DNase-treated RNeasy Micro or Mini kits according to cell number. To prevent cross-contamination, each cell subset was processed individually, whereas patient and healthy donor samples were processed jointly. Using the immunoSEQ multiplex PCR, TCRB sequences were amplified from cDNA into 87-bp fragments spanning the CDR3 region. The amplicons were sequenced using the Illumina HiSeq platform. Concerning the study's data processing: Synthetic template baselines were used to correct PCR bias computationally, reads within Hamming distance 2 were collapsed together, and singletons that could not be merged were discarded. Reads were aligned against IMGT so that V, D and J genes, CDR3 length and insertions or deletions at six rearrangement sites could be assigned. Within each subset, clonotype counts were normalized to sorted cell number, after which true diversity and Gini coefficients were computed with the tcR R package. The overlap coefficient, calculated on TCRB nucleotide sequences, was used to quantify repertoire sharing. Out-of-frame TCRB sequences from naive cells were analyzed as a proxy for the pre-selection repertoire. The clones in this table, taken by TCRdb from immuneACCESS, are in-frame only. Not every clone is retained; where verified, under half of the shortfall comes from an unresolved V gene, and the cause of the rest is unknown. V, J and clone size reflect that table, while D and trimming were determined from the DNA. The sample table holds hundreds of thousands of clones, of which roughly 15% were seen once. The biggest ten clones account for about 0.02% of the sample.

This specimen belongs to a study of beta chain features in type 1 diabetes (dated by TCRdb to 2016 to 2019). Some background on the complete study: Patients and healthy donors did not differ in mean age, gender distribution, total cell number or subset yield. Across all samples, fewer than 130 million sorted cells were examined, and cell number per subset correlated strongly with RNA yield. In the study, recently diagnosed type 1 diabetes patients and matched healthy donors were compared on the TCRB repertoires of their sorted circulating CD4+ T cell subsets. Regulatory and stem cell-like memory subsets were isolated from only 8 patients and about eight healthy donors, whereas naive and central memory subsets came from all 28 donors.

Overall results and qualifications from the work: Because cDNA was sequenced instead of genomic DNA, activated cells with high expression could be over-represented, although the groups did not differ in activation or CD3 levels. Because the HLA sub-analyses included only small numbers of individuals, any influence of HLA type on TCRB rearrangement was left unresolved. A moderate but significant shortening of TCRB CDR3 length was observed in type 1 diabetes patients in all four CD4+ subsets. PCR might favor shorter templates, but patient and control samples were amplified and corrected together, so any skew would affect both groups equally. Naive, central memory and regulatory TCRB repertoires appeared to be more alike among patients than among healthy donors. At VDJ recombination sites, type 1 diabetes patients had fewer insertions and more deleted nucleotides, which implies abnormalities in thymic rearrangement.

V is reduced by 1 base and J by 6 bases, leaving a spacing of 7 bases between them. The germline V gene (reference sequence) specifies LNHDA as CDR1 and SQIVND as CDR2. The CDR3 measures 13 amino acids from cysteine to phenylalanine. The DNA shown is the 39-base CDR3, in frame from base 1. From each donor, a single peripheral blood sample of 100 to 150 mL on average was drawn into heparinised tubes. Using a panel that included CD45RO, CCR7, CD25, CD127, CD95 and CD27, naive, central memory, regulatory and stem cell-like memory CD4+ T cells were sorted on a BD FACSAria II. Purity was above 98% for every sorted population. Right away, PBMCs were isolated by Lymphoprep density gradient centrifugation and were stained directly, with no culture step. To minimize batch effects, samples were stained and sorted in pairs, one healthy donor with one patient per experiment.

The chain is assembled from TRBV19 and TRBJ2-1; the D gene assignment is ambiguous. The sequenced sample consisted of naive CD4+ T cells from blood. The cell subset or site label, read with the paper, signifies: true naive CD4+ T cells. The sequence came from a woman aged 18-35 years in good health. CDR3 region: CASSIGRSNEQFF. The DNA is TGTGCCAGTAGTATAGGCCGGAGCAATGAGCAGTTCTTC.